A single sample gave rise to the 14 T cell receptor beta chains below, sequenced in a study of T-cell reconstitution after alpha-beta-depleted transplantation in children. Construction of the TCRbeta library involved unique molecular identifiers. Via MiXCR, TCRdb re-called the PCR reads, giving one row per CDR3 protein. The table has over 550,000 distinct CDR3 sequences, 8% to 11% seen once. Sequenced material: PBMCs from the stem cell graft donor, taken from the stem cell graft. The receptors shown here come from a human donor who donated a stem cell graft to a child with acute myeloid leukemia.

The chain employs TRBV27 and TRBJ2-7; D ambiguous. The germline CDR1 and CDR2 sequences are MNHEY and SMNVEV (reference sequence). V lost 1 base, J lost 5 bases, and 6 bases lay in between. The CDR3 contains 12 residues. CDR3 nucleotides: TGTGCCAGCAGTTTATATGGAAACGAGCAGTACTTC. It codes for CASSLYGNEQYF.

The CDR3 sequence: CASSLALAKTTDTQYF. CDR3 bases: TGTGCCAGCAGCTTAGCCCTAGCGAAGACCACAGATACGCAGTATTTT. The V gene is TRBV7-9, the J gene TRBJ2-3; the D gene is possibly TRBD2 (6 bases). CDR3 length equals 16 residues. The germline gives CDR1 SEHNR, CDR2 FQNEAQ (reference sequence). V was shortened by 0 bases and J by 2 bases, with 12 bases between the two germline ends.

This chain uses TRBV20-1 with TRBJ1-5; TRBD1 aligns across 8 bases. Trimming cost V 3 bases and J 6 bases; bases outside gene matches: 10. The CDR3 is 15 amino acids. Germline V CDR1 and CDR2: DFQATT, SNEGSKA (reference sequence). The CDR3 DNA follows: TGCAGTGCTAGCTTTCGACAGGGGTCAGGTCAGCCCCAGCATTTT. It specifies CSASFRQGSGQPQHF.

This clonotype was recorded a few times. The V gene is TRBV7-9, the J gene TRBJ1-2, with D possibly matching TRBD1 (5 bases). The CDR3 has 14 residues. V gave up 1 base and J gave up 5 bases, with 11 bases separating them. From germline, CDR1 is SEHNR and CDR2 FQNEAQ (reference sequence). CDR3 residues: CASSLDQGQYGYTF. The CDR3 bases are TGTGCCAGCAGCTTAGATCAGGGCCAATATGGCTACACCTTC.

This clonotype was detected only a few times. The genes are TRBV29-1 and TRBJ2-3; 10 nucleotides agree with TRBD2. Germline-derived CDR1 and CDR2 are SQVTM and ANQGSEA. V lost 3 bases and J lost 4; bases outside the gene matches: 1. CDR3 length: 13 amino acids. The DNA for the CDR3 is TGCAGCGTTGATAGCGGGGGGTCAGATACGCAGTATTTT. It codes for CSVDSGGSDTQYF.

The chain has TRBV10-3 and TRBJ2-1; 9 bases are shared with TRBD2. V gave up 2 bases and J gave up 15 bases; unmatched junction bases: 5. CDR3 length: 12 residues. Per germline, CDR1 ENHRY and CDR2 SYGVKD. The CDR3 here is CAISEPGTSRFF. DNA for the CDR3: TGTGCCATCAGTGAGCCAGGGACTAGCCGGTTCTTC.

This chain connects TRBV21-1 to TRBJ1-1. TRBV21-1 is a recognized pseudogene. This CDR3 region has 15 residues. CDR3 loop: CASSKGREMNTEAFF. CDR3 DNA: TGTGCCAGCAGCAAGGGCAGAGAGATGAACACTGAAGCTTTCTTT.

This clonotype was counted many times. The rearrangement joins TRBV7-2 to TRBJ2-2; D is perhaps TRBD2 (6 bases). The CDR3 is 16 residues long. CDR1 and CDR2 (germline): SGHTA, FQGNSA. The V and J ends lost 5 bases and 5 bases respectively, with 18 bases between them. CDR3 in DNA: TGTGCCAGCAGCCCATTACGGGAGAGGGGAACCGGGGAGCTGTTTTTT. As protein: CASSPLRERGTGELFF.

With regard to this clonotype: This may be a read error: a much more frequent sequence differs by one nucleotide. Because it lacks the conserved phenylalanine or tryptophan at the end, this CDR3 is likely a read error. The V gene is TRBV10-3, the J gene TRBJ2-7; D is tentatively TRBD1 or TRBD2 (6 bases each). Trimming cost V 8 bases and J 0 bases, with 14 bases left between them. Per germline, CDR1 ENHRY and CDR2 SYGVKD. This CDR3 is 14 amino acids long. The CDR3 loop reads CAIRGGSSSYEQYL. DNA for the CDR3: TGTGCCATCCGAGGGGGGTCCAGCTCCTACGAGCAGTACCTC.

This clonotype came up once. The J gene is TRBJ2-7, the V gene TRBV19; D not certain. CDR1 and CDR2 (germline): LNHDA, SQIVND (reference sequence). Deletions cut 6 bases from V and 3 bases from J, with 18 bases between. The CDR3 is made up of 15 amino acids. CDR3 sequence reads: CASRAPWGRGYEQYF. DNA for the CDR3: TGTGCCAGTAGGGCGCCATGGGGTAGAGGCTACGAGCAGTACTTC.

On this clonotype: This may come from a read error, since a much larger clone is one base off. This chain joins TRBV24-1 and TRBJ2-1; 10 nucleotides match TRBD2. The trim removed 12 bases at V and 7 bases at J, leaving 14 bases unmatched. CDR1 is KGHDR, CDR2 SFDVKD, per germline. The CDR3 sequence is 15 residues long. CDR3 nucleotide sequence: TGTGCCGCCTCCCCCGGGACTAGCGACCGGAATGAGCAGTTCTTC. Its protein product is CAASPGTSDRNEQFF.

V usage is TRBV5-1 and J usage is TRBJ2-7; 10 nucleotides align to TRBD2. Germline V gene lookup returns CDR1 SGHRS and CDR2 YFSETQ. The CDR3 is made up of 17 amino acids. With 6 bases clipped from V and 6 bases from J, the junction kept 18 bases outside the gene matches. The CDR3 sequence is CASTTGASGSRVREQYF. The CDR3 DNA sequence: TGCGCCAGCACCACAGGGGCTAGCGGGAGTAGAGTCCGCGAGCAGTACTTC.

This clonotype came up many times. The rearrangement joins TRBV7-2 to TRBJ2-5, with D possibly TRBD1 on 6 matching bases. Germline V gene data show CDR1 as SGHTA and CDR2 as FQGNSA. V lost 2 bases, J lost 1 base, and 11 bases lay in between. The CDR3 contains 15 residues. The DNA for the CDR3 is TGTGCCAGCAGCTTACTGGGGGCAGTCCAAGAGACCCAGTACTTC. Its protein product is CASSLLGAVQETQYF. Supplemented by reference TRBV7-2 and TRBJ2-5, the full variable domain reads GAGVSQSPSNKVTEKGKDVELRCDPISGHTALYWYRQSLGQGLEFLIYFQGNSAPDKSGLPSDRFSAERTGGSVSTLTIQRTQQEDSAVYLCASSLLGAVQETQYFGPGTRLLVL.

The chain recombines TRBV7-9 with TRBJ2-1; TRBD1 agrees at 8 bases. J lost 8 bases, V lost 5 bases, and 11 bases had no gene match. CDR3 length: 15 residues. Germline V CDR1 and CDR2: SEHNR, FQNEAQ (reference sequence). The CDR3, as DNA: TGTGCCAGCAGCCTTCCCGGGACAGGCCCCGATGAGCAGTTCTTC. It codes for CASSLPGTGPDEQFF.